The 32 T cell receptor beta chains given below trace back to one sample, sequenced in a study of blood T cell repertoires in COVID-19 (dated by TCRdb to the early 2020s). Receptor libraries were prepared by the immunoSEQ multiplex PCR assay. TCRdb's version of the immuneACCESS table is confined to in-frame rearrangements and falls short of the full clone set. An unresolved V gene accounts for under half of the shortfall where checked; the remainder is of unknown origin. This sample comprises roughly 20,000 clones, roughly 87% of them detected only once. About 8.5% of the sample is taken by the ten largest. Sequenced input: peripheral blood. The receptor source for this set is a human donor in a cohort sampled during active COVID-19. The donor label of this sample is uncertain.

The chain carries TRBV15 and TRBJ2-2; no clear D. The CDR3 is made up of 13 amino acids. Trimming pared 5 bases from V and 6 bases from J, leaving 10 bases between. Germline V lookup: CDR1 LNHNV, CDR2 YYDKDF (reference sequence). The CDR3 nucleotides are TGTGCCACCAGCCCTCCTAAATCCGGGGAGCTGTTTTTT. It translates to CATSPPKSGELFF.

The chain is built from TRBV5-1 and TRBJ2-1; D unresolved. V was cut by 4 bases and J by 9 bases, with 11 bases left in between. The CDR3 covers 12 residues. Germline V lookup: CDR1 SGHRS, CDR2 YFSETQ. The CDR3 region is CASSHPGIEQFF. CDR3 coding DNA: TGCGCCAGCAGCCACCCAGGCATTGAGCAGTTCTTC.

This clone is categorized as medium-sized. The rearrangement joins TRBV29-1 to TRBJ1-1; 8 nucleotides line up with TRBD1. CDR1 and CDR2 from the germline V gene are SQVTM and ANQGSEA. CDR3 size: 13 residues. V trimming: 5 bases; J trimming: 4 bases; junction bases outside the gene matches: 6. The CDR3 sequence: CSVSDRAGTEAFF. CDR3 nucleotides: TGCAGCGTTTCGGACAGGGCCGGCACTGAAGCTTTCTTT.

The V gene is TRBV9, the J gene TRBJ2-2, with D hard to call. V lost 0 bases and J lost 4, with 13 bases in between. CDR3 length: 16 residues. The V gene's germline CDR1 is SGDLS and CDR2 YYNGEE. The CDR3 DNA reads TGTGCCAGCAGCGTAGCGTCCCTCTCGAGCACCGGGGAGCTGTTTTTT. It specifies CASSVASLSSTGELFF. The complete variable domain, with remaining parts taken from reference TRBV9 and TRBJ2-2, reads DSGVTQTPKHLITATGQRVTLRCSPRSGDLSVYWYQQSLDQGLQFLIQYYNGEERAKGNILERFSAQQFPDLHSELNLSSLELGDSALYFCASSVASLSSTGELFFGEGSRLTVL.

This sequence joins TRBV7-9 and TRBJ1-2, with D perhaps TRBD1 (6 bases). Per germline, CDR1 SEHNR and CDR2 FQNEAQ (reference sequence). This CDR3 has 14 residues. V lost 5 bases, J lost 6 bases, and 16 bases lay in between. The CDR3 loop reads CASSQRAGGHGYTF. CDR3 DNA sequence: TGTGCCAGCAGCCAAAGGGCTGGGGGCCATGGCTACACCTTC.

J is TRBJ1-1 and V is TRBV7-3; D is uncertain. The CDR3 loop spans 16 amino acids. Germline V gives CDR1 SGHTA, CDR2 FQGTGA. V lost 2 bases and J 5 bases, leaving 18 bases between the germline ends. CDR3 sequence reads: CASSLAPPSSTTEAFF. The DNA of the CDR3 is TGTGCCAGCAGCTTAGCCCCGCCTTCGAGTACTACTGAAGCTTTCTTT.

The chain joins TRBV27 to TRBJ2-5, with TRBD1 matching 8 bases. V was pared by 6 bases and J by 7 bases, with 10 bases of the junction left unmatched. The CDR3 spans 14 residues. Germline V gene lookup returns CDR1 MNHEY and CDR2 SMNVEV (reference sequence). Here the CDR3 DNA reads TGTGCCAGCAGACCGGGACAGGATAGAGGGACCCAGTACTTC. Its protein product is CASRPGQDRGTQYF.

The chain is built from TRBV30 and TRBJ1-6; tentatively, D is TRBD1 (6 bases). Trimming stripped 3 bases from V and 6 bases from J, with 18 bases between. CDR1 GTSNPN and CDR2 SVGIG come from the germline V gene (reference sequence). The CDR3 spans 16 residues. In DNA form, the CDR3 reads TGTGCCTGGAGCTATGGAGGGGGGGAACTTAATTCACCCCTCCACTTT. Encoded protein: CAWSYGGGELNSPLHF. Looking up the rest from reference TRBV30 and TRBJ1-6 gives the full variable domain: SQTIHQWPATLVQPVGSPLSLECTVEGTSNPNLYWYRQAAGRGLQLLFYSVGIGQISSEVPQNLSASRPQDRQFILSSKKLLLSDSGFYLCAWSYGGGELNSPLHFGNGTRLTVT.

This chain connects TRBV7-9 to TRBJ2-5, with D tentatively TRBD2 (5 bases). The V gene lost 8 bases and the J gene lost 2 bases, with 18 bases spanning the gap. The CDR3 has 15 amino acids. Germline lookup yields CDR1 SEHNR and CDR2 FQNEAQ (reference sequence). The CDR3 sequence: CASVPAGNLQETQYF. In DNA form, the CDR3 reads TGTGCCAGCGTACCCGCCGGGAACCTACAAGAGACCCAGTACTTC.

The chain uses TRBV20-1 and TRBJ1-2; D is unresolved. Germline CDR1 and CDR2: DFQATT and SNEGSKA (reference sequence). The CDR3 consists of 11 residues. Trimming pared 5 bases from V and 8 bases from J, leaving 12 bases between. CDR3 protein: CSAAGLRGYTF. In DNA form, the CDR3 reads TGCAGTGCTGCGGGCCTCCGGGGCTACACCTTC.

The sample holds one count of this clone. This sequence joins TRBV11-2 and TRBJ2-7; no firm D call. The V gene's germline CDR1 is SGHAT and CDR2 FQNNGV. The CDR3 is 16 amino acids. The V end lost 5 bases, the J end lost 12 bases, and 29 bases lay between the germline ends. DNA for the CDR3: TGTGCCAGCAGCGTGAGTCCACGGATCAATCATATGAGGCCGTACTTC. It encodes CASSVSPRINHMRPYF.

This clone is a singleton in its sample. In nucleotides, the CDR3 is TGCGCCAGCAGCGAGGGACAGGGGAACTACAATGAGCAGTTCTTC. Translating it yields CASSEGQGNYNEQFF. The V and J genes are TRBV5-1 and TRBJ2-1; the match to TRBD1 covers 10 bases. Germline V gene lookup returns CDR1 SGHRS and CDR2 YFSETQ. V shed 4 bases and J 3 bases; nucleotides not matched to a gene: 4. There are 15 residues in the CDR3.

The chain combines TRBV7-3 with TRBJ2-2, with 11 bases aligning to TRBD2. Trimming at V came to 5 bases and at J to 4 bases, leaving 9 bases not matched to a gene. The V gene's germline CDR1 is SGHTA and CDR2 FQGTGA. The CDR3 totals 17 residues. The chain's CDR3 is CASSLTPGLAATGELFF. The CDR3 DNA reads as TGTGCCAGCAGCCTCACCCCGGGACTAGCGGCCACCGGGGAGCTGTTTTTT. Full variable domain (outside the CDR3, taken from reference TRBV7-3 and TRBJ2-2): GAGVSQTPSNKVTEKGKYVELRCDPISGHTALYWYRQSLGQGPEFLIYFQGTGAADDSGLPNDRFFAVRPEGSVSTLKIQRTERGDSAVYLCASSLTPGLAATGELFFGEGSRLTVL.

V gene TRBV5-4 combines with J gene TRBJ2-3; 8 bases match TRBD2. Germline CDR1 SGHNT, CDR2 YYREEE (reference sequence). This CDR3 spans 17 amino acids. Germline trimming cut 7 bases from V and 2 bases from J; bases unmatched to any gene: 15. CDR3: CASVGREGSRNTDTQYF. The CDR3, as DNA: TGTGCCAGCGTCGGACGGGAGGGCTCTCGCAACACAGATACGCAGTATTTT.

The chain joins TRBV18 to TRBJ1-3, with 9 nucleotides matching TRBD1. Germline CDR1 is KGHSH and CDR2 is LQKENI. The V segment lost 3 bases and the J segment 6 bases; nucleotides outside the gene matches: 6. This CDR3 has 15 residues. CDR3 sequence: CASSPGQGSKNTIYF. CDR3 in DNA: TGTGCCAGCTCACCGGGACAGGGCTCTAAAAACACCATATATTTT.

DNA of the CDR3: TGTGCCAGCAGTGGACCCGGGACTAGCGGCACAGATACGCAGTATTTT. It codes for CASSGPGTSGTDTQYF. This rearrangement joins TRBV2 to TRBJ2-3; 10 bases are a match to TRBD2. Germline values: CDR1 SNHLY, CDR2 FYNNEI. This CDR3 has 16 residues. Unmatched junction bases numbered 5, after V lost 4 bases and J lost 1 base.

This clone was found a few times. The chain couples TRBV27 to TRBJ2-1, with 12 positions matching TRBD2. This CDR3 is 16 amino acids long. Unmatched junction bases numbered 11, after V lost 5 bases and J lost 9 bases. The germline gives CDR1 MNHEY, CDR2 SMNVEV (reference sequence). Here the CDR3 reads CASSTTGTSGRVEQFF. The CDR3 bases are TGTGCCAGCAGTACAACCGGGACTAGCGGGCGTGTTGAGCAGTTCTTC.

V and J are TRBV18 and TRBJ2-7, with 12 nucleotides matching TRBD1. Germline V gene sequence: CDR1 KGHSH, CDR2 LQKENI. CDR3 length: 15 residues. V was clipped by 2 bases and J by 4 bases; unmatched bases: 3. As DNA, the CDR3 is TGTGCCAGCTCACCAGGGACAGGGGGCGCTTACGAGCAGTACTTC. Translating gives CASSPGTGGAYEQYF. The full variable domain, its missing parts supplied by reference TRBV18 and TRBJ2-7, is NAGVMQNPRHLVRRRGQEARLRCSPMKGHSHVYWYRQLPEEGLKFMVYLQKENIIDESGMPKERFSAEFPKEGPSILRIQQVVRGDSAAYFCASSPGTGGAYEQYFGPGTRLTVT.

The chain is built from TRBV20-1 and TRBJ2-1, with D perhaps matching TRBD1 (6 bases). Germline V gene sequence: CDR1 DFQATT, CDR2 SNEGSKA (reference sequence). This CDR3 comprises 11 residues. V was cut by 0 bases and J by 13 bases, with 10 bases left in between. DNA of the CDR3: TGCAGTGCTAGAGACCAGGGGTTCCAGTTCTTC. Translated, it gives CSARDQGFQFF.

This rearrangement joins TRBV2 to TRBJ2-7; TRBD1 is a possible D gene (6 bases). The germline V gene has CDR1 SNHLY and CDR2 FYNNEI. CDR3 size: 15 residues. Trimming removed 7 bases from V and 4 bases from J, with 20 bases in between. The CDR3 sequence is CASTSLGGFEYEQYF. In DNA form, the CDR3 reads TGTGCCAGCACTAGTTTAGGGGGTTTTGAGTACGAGCAGTACTTC.

This clone was recorded once. The CDR3 sequence is CASSLGGQGAFGSPLHF. In DNA form, the CDR3 reads TGTGCCAGCAGCTTGGGGGGACAGGGGGCATTTGGTTCACCCCTCCACTTT. The chain uses TRBV5-4 and TRBJ1-6; the match to TRBD1 covers 12 bases. The CDR3 length is 17 residues. The germline CDR1 and CDR2 sequences are SGHNT and YYREEE (reference sequence). Losses at the gene ends were 0 bases for V and 9 bases for J; bases not matched to a gene: 7.

This chain joins TRBV21-1 and TRBJ2-2; TRBD2, as called in the table, went unchecked against the DNA. TRBV21-1 is marked as a pseudogene. CDR3 length: 11 residues. CDR3 DNA: TGTGCCAGCCACGAACACCGGGGAGCTGTTTTT. Its protein product is CASHEHRGAVF.

The V gene is TRBV6-4, the J gene TRBJ1-1, with D tentatively TRBD1 (5 bases). The ends were cut back, 3 bases at V and 11 bases at J, with 13 bases in the middle. The germline V gene encodes CDR1 MRHNA and CDR2 SNTAGT. The CDR3 totals 12 residues. The CDR3 here is CASSDLGRGAFF. For the CDR3, the DNA is TGTGCCAGCAGTGATTTGGGGCGGGGCGCTTTCTTT.

This clone has more than one count but fewer than ten. The CDR3 is CSVTTGMDTEAFF. The DNA for the CDR3 is TGCAGCGTGACGACAGGGATGGACACTGAAGCTTTCTTT. V and J are TRBV29-1 and TRBJ1-1; 7 bases match TRBD1. J gave up 3 bases and V 6 bases, and 7 bases lay outside the gene matches. CDR3 size: 13 residues. Germline V gene lookup returns CDR1 SQVTM and CDR2 ANQGSEA.

The chain links TRBV6-5 to TRBJ2-7; 7 positions match TRBD1. Looked up from germline, CDR1 is MNHEY and CDR2 is SVGAGI. After removal of 4 bases from V and 6 bases from J, the junction contained 6 bases not matched to a gene. This CDR3 has 13 amino acids. CDR3 nucleotide sequence: TGTGCCAGCAGTTTTACAGGGGCCGGCGAGCAGTACTTC. Its translation is CASSFTGAGEQYF.

This chain uses TRBV7-8 with TRBJ1-5; TRBD1 aligns across 9 bases. Per germline, CDR1 SGHVS and CDR2 FQNEAQ. This CDR3 comprises 17 residues. V lost 5 bases to trimming and J lost 0 bases; unmatched junction nucleotides: 8. The CDR3 DNA reads TGTGCCAGCAGCCCGGACAGGGGACCACCTAGCAATCAGCCCCAGCATTTT. Amino acids: CASSPDRGPPSNQPQHF.

This chain's CDR3 is CASSESISGVGELFF. CDR3 sequence (DNA): TGCGCCAGCAGTGAGTCGATCTCGGGGGTCGGGGAGCTGTTTTTT. The chain employs TRBV10-1 and TRBJ2-2; weak D call: TRBD2 (6 bases). The V end was cut by 0 bases, the J end by 7 bases, with 12 bases between. This CDR3 has 15 amino acids. The germline V gene encodes CDR1 WNHNN and CDR2 SYGVQD (reference sequence).

This sequence joins TRBV11-3 and TRBJ1-1; 7 bases fit TRBD1. The CDR3 runs to 17 residues. Trimming took 0 bases from V and 2 from J; bases not matched to a gene: 9. Germline lookup yields CDR1 SGHNT and CDR2 YENEEA. CDR3 region: CASSLDPFNRGNTEAFF. The CDR3, as DNA: TGTGCCAGCAGCTTAGACCCTTTTAACAGGGGTAACACTGAAGCTTTCTTT.

The chain is built from TRBV6-5 and TRBJ2-5; D possibly corresponds to TRBD1 (6 bases). Germline CDR1 and CDR2: MNHEY and SVGAGI. This CDR3 comprises 14 residues. Trimming pared 6 bases from V and 2 bases from J, leaving 13 bases between. This CDR3 reads CASRSMTGQETQYF. Here the CDR3 DNA reads TGTGCCAGCAGATCCATGACAGGACAAGAGACCCAGTACTTC.

The chain's CDR3 is CASSESFVGANTEAFF. CDR3 nucleotides: TGTGCCAGCAGCGAGTCCTTCGTAGGGGCTAACACTGAAGCTTTCTTT. This chain uses TRBV6-4 with TRBJ1-1; D perhaps matches TRBD1 (5 bases). The germline gives CDR1 MRHNA, CDR2 SNTAGT. Trimming stripped 6 bases from V and 2 bases from J, with 19 bases between. This CDR3 is built from 16 residues.

This clone came up a few times. V is TRBV7-2 and J is TRBJ1-2, with a weak D call TRBD1 (5 bases). Trimming stripped 2 bases from V and 1 base from J, with 11 bases between. The CDR3 contains 15 residues. From germline, CDR1 is SGHTA and CDR2 FQGNSA. CDR3 coding DNA: TGTGCCAGCAGCTTAATGGGCAGGGATAACTATGGCTACACCTTC. Translation: CASSLMGRDNYGYTF.

This clone was seen a few times. The rearrangement joins TRBV2 to TRBJ2-1, with TRBD2 matching over 11 bases. CDR3 size: 15 residues. CDR1 and CDR2 (germline): SNHLY, FYNNEI. Trimming took 6 bases from V and 5 from J; bases not matched to a gene: 6. CDR3 DNA sequence: TGTGCCAGCAGAGCTAGCGGGAGGCCCCACAATGAGCAGTTCTTC. Protein product: CASRASGRPHNEQFF.